This T cell receptor beta chain was recorded in a study of T cells in Graves' hyperthyroidism and ophthalmopathy. Study results and limitations: Most expanded thyroid clonotypes above 0.001 recurred in blood.

From RNA transcripts, TCR beta CDR3 regions were amplified. Primed by the HTBI set, a first-round RT-PCR was run on the TCR CDR3. Each CDR3 protein gets one entry after TCRdb re-called the multiplex PCR reads with MiXCR. This table has hundreds of thousands of distinct CDR3 sequences, 16% appearing once. Trimming left V 5 bases short and J 0 bases short, with 16 bases between. Germline assignment: CDR1 MGHDK and CDR2 SYGVNS. The CDR3 sequence is 16 residues long. With duration under 3 months, ophthalmopathy was active: Clinical Activity Score at least 3, NOSPECS at least 4. Based on clinical symptoms, serum thyroxine and TRAb, thyroid ultrasound and orbital computed tomography, diagnoses were reached. This clonotype was found a few times. Its antigen is unidentified.

This chain uses TRBV25-1 with TRBJ1-1; D gene uncertain. The clonotype comes from a woman between 40 and 55 years old with Graves' ophthalmopathy. The sequenced sample was blood. CDR3 DNA sequence: TGTGCCAGCAGTCCACAAGGGAAGGTCATGAACACTGAAGCTTTCTTT. This sequence encodes CASSPQGKVMNTEAFF.